The 22 T cell receptor beta chains listed next were all sequenced from one sample in a study of blood T cell repertoires in COVID-19. The table came from immunoSEQ multiplex PCR; TCRdb's copy has only in-frame clones and leaves some out. This table holds under 250,000 clones, around 86% found once. What was sequenced was peripheral blood. These receptor sequences come from a woman between 65 and 79 years old with active or convalescent COVID-19.

The genes are TRBV6-2 or TRBV6-3 and TRBJ2-2, with TRBD1 matching over 9 bases. CDR3 length: 15 residues. Germline CDR1 MNHEY, CDR2 SVGEGT. The ends lost 5 bases at V and 7 bases at J; junction bases unmatched: 8. DNA of the CDR3: TGTGCCAGCAGTCCCACGGGACAGGGTAACGGGGAGCTGTTTTTT. Amino acids: CASSPTGQGNGELFF.

This chain joins TRBV12-3 or TRBV12-4 and TRBJ1-2, with D maybe TRBD1 (6 bases). CDR3 length equals 13 residues. V was cut by 8 bases and J by 4 bases, with 14 bases left in between. CDR3: CASCAGVSYGYTF. The CDR3 bases are TGTGCCAGCTGCGCAGGGGTTAGCTATGGCTACACCTTC.

This chain joins TRBV7-2 and TRBJ2-2; no firm D call. The V end lost 2 bases, the J end lost 3 bases, and 7 bases lay between the germline ends. Germline loops: CDR1 SGHTA, CDR2 FQGNSA. This CDR3 is 14 amino acids long. The CDR3 is CASSLSAYTGELFF. The DNA for the CDR3 is TGTGCCAGCAGCTTAAGCGCCTACACCGGGGAGCTGTTTTTT.

The gene calls are TRBV5-5 and TRBJ2-1; TRBD1 matches 9 bases. CDR1 SGHKS and CDR2 YYEKEE come from the germline V gene (reference sequence). V lost 4 bases, J lost 0 bases, and 11 bases stayed unmatched. This CDR3 is 18 amino acids long. This CDR3 is CASSPGTGGFLSYNEQFF. The CDR3 region has the DNA TGTGCCAGCAGCCCCGGTACAGGGGGCTTCCTCTCCTACAATGAGCAGTTCTTC.

This rearrangement joins TRBV6-5 to TRBJ1-6; maybe TRBD1 (6 bases). V gave up 2 bases and J gave up 10 bases, with 15 bases separating them. The CDR3 runs to 15 residues. Germline CDR1 reads MNHEY; CDR2 reads SVGAGI. CDR3 loop: CASSYTLGGESPLHF. The CDR3 DNA sequence: TGTGCCAGCAGTTACACCCTAGGGGGAGAGTCACCCCTCCACTTT.

The gene calls are TRBV10-3 and TRBJ1-1; no firm D call. The V end lost 7 bases, the J end lost 1 base, and 10 bases lay between the germline ends. The CDR3 extends over 13 amino acids. Germline V CDR1 and CDR2: ENHRY, SYGVKD. CDR3 coding DNA: TGTGCCATCACGGCGGTGACGAACACTGAAGCTTTCTTT. Translating it yields CAITAVTNTEAFF.

CDR3 sequence reads: CASSQVGGFQETQYF. CDR3 bases: TGCGCCAGCAGCCAAGTCGGGGGGTTCCAAGAGACCCAGTACTTC. The chain links TRBV4-1 to TRBJ2-5; 7 positions agree with TRBD2. The CDR3 sequence is 15 residues long. Trimming at V came to 1 base and at J to 1 base, leaving 3 bases not matched to a gene. Per germline, CDR1 MGHRA and CDR2 YSYEKL.

This clone was recorded only once. V and J are TRBV18 and TRBJ2-7; D gene ambiguous. Germline V gene data show CDR1 as KGHSH and CDR2 as LQKENI. The germline V and J ends were trimmed by 2 bases and 3 bases, with 5 bases remaining between them. The CDR3 length is 12 residues. The CDR3 sequence: CASSPTDYEQYF. The CDR3 DNA follows: TGTGCCAGCTCACCAACAGACTACGAGCAGTACTTC.

In DNA, the CDR3 is TGTGCCAGCAGTGGACAGATTCCGAATCAGCCCCAGCATTTT. Translating it yields CASSGQIPNQPQHF. The chain recombines TRBV2 with TRBJ1-5; D is possibly TRBD1 (5 bases). The V end was cut by 4 bases, the J end by 4 bases, with 11 bases between. This CDR3 is 14 amino acids long. The V gene's germline CDR1 is SNHLY and CDR2 FYNNEI.

CDR3 protein: CASSLGTGFPEAFF. The CDR3 DNA sequence: TGTGCCAGCAGCTTAGGCACAGGGTTTCCTGAAGCTTTCTTT. The genes are TRBV7-6 and TRBJ1-1; possibly TRBD1 for D (6 bases). The germline V gene encodes CDR1 SGHVS and CDR2 FNYEAQ. The V and J ends lost 1 base and 6 bases respectively, with 12 bases between them. The length of the CDR3 is 14 residues.

V gene TRBV15 combines with J gene TRBJ2-1, with TRBD1 identical over 7 bases. The CDR3 sequence is 15 residues long. Germline lookup yields CDR1 LNHNV and CDR2 YYDKDF (reference sequence). The V segment lost 1 base and the J segment 1 base; nucleotides outside the gene matches: 1. The DNA for the CDR3 is TGTGCCACCAGCAGAGCACAGGGGTCCTACAATGAGCAGTTCTTC. Translation: CATSRAQGSYNEQFF. Looking up the rest from reference TRBV15 and TRBJ2-1 gives the full variable domain: DAMVIQNPRYQVTQFGKPVTLSCSQTLNHNVMYWYQQKSSQAPKLLFHYYDKDFNNEADTPDNFQSRRPNTSFCFLDIRSPGLGDTAMYLCATSRAQGSYNEQFFGPGTRLTVL.

This clone was seen only once. The chain couples TRBV5-4 to TRBJ2-5; weak D call: TRBD2 (5 bases). The CDR3 is 12 residues long. V dropped 4 bases and J dropped 4 bases, with 8 bases sitting between them. CDR1 is SGHNT and CDR2 is YYREEE in the germline V gene (reference sequence). The CDR3 bases are TGTGCCAGCAGCATGGACTCAGAGACCCAGTACTTC. Translating it yields CASSMDSETQYF.

This chain connects TRBV27 to TRBJ1-5; D may be TRBD1 (5 bases). Trimming pared 4 bases from V and 5 bases from J, leaving 9 bases between. Germline V gives CDR1 MNHEY, CDR2 SMNVEV (reference sequence). This CDR3 contains 13 residues. The CDR3 region has the DNA TGTGCCAGCAGTTCCTCGGGGGATCAGCCCCAGCATTTT. Translated: CASSSSGDQPQHF.

The V call is TRBV3-1 (or the pseudogene TRBV3-2), the J call TRBJ1-2; TRBD1 matches 8 bases. The V gene's germline CDR1 is LGHDT and CDR2 YNNKEL (reference sequence). V gave up 1 base and J gave up 5 bases; unmatched junction bases: 3. The length of the CDR3 is 14 residues. CDR3: CASSQVRGQYGYTF. In DNA form, the CDR3 reads TGTGCCAGCAGCCAAGTCAGGGGGCAATATGGCTACACCTTC.

This clone was counted a single time. The gene calls are TRBV15 and TRBJ2-1; 8 positions agree with TRBD2. The CDR3 consists of 15 residues. Looked up from germline, CDR1 is LNHNV and CDR2 is YYDKDF (reference sequence). V dropped 5 bases and J dropped 3; count of bases not matched to a gene: 6. The CDR3 here is CATSASGTSYNEQFF. CDR3 nucleotides: TGTGCCACCAGCGCCTCCGGGACTAGCTACAATGAGCAGTTCTTC.

CDR3 DNA sequence: TGTGCCAGCAGCGTCTCCGGTTGGACGGGAGGAACTGAAGCTTTCTTT. Translating it yields CASSVSGWTGGTEAFF. The J gene is TRBJ1-1, the V gene TRBV9; D call uncertain. The CDR3 is made up of 16 amino acids. The germline V gene encodes CDR1 SGDLS and CDR2 YYNGEE. The ends were cut back, 2 bases at V and 5 bases at J, with 19 bases in the middle.

The rearrangement joins TRBV3-1 (or the pseudogene TRBV3-2) to TRBJ1-1; a possible D gene is TRBD1 (5 bases). There are 15 residues in the CDR3. Germline V gene lookup returns CDR1 LGHDT and CDR2 YNNKEL (reference sequence). V dropped 1 base and J dropped 5 bases, with 14 bases sitting between them. CDR3 coding DNA: TGTGCCAGCAGCCAAGTAGCTGGGGAGGGGACTGAAGCTTTCTTT. It specifies CASSQVAGEGTEAFF.

The genes are TRBV5-6 and TRBJ1-2; D ambiguous. V lost 4 bases and J 5 bases, leaving 9 bases between the germline ends. The CDR3 length is 12 residues. Germline loops: CDR1 SGHDT, CDR2 YYEEEE. The CDR3 is CASSAAPYGYTF. CDR3 DNA sequence: TGTGCCAGCAGCGCAGCGCCGTATGGCTACACCTTC. The variable domain in full, with the rest retrieved from reference TRBV5-6 and TRBJ1-2, is DAGVTQSPTHLIKTRGQQVTLRCSPKSGHDTVSWYQQALGQGPQFIFQYYEEEERQRGNFPDRFSGHQFPNYSSELNVNALLLGDSALYLCASSAAPYGYTFGSGTRLTVV.

The chain combines TRBV5-1 with TRBJ2-5, with 9 bases matching TRBD2. This CDR3 contains 16 residues. J lost 1 base, V lost 0 bases, and 4 bases had no gene match. The germline gives CDR1 SGHRS, CDR2 YFSETQ. As DNA, the CDR3 is TGCGCCAGCAGCTTGGGAGGGACTAGCCTCCAAGAGACCCAGTACTTC. Its translation: CASSLGGTSLQETQYF. The complete variable domain, with remaining parts taken from reference TRBV5-1 and TRBJ2-5, reads KAGVTQTPRYLIKTRGQQVTLSCSPISGHRSVSWYQQTPGQGLQFLFEYFSETQRNKGNFPGRFSGRQFSNSRSEMNVSTLELGDSALYLCASSLGGTSLQETQYFGPGTRLLVL.

The V and J genes are TRBV19 and TRBJ2-1; D remains unclear. Trimming cost V 11 bases and J 1 base, with 15 bases left between them. Germline V gene lookup returns CDR1 LNHDA and CDR2 SQIVND (reference sequence). There are 14 residues in the CDR3. The CDR3 DNA reads TGTGCCTCTGGAGTCTCCCATTCCTACAATGAGCAGTTCTTC. Amino acids: CASGVSHSYNEQFF.

This clone was found once. V usage is TRBV4-3 and J usage is TRBJ1-6; 7 positions match TRBD1. The CDR3 totals 16 residues. The germline gives CDR1 LGHNA, CDR2 YSLEER. Trimming took 1 base from V and 7 from J; bases not matched to a gene: 7. The DNA of the CDR3 is TGCGCCAGCAGCCAAGCAGGGGGTTTGGGGAATTCACCCCTCCACTTT. It translates to CASSQAGGLGNSPLHF.

The count of this clone is one. The chain joins TRBV19 to TRBJ2-7; 11 nucleotides align to TRBD2. The CDR3 extends over 18 amino acids. In germline, CDR1 is LNHDA, CDR2 SQIVND (reference sequence). V gave up 5 bases and J gave up 3 bases; unmatched junction bases: 15. CDR3 region: CASSFAASQTSGNYEQYF. Here the CDR3 DNA reads TGTGCCAGTAGTTTTGCCGCCTCTCAGACTAGCGGGAACTACGAGCAGTACTTC.